This T cell receptor beta chain was found in a study of Graves' ophthalmopathy and Graves' hyperthyroidism. Findings and caveats of the study: In blood, most expanded thyroid clonotypes above 0.001 frequency were also detected. Ophthalmopathy cases were distinguished from stable hyperthyroidism by a 13-signature model, reaching roughly 90% sensitivity and over 80% specificity.

The diagnostic workup employed clinical symptoms, serum thyroxine, TRAb, thyroid ultrasound and orbital computed tomography. Per germline, CDR1 DFQATT and CDR2 SNEGSKA (reference sequence). V shed 6 bases, J shed 6 bases, and the junction held 10 bases outside the gene matches. This CDR3 comprises 14 residues. Amplification from RNA transcripts yielded the TCR beta CDR3 regions. HTBI primers served in a first-round RT-PCR, which a second-round multiplex PCR followed. MiXCR was run by TCRdb on the multiplex PCR reads, yielding one entry per CDR3 protein. The sample contains hundreds of thousands of distinct CDR3 sequences, about 20% of which appear only once. This clonotype has ten or more counts. The antigen is undetermined.

The V gene is TRBV20-1, the J gene TRBJ2-7; 11 nucleotides match TRBD2. This receptor was identified in a young woman with stable Graves' hyperthyroidism. Some clones in this sample may be carry-over from other donors' samples. The sequenced material came from peripheral blood. The CDR3 protein is CSATELAGVLEQYF. DNA for the CDR3: TGCAGTGCCACCGAACTAGCGGGAGTCCTCGAGCAGTACTTC.